This T cell receptor (beta chain) derives from a study of CD8+ T cells in alopecia areata. General observations from the study: Patients displayed less clarity in TCR sharing than mice, a finding possibly related to HLA. Scalp sample data also include resident alphabeta T cells from normal skin.

RNA, once extracted, was reverse transcribed into cDNA for use as the sequencing template. Sequencing used immunoSEQ multiplex PCR; TCRdb keeps in-frame clones, though not all of them. There are about 100,000 clones in the sample; roughly 55% occur only once, and 20% to 30% lies in the top ten. V was clipped by 3 bases and J by 5 bases, with 8 bases between them. The V gene's germline CDR1 is SEHNR and CDR2 FQNEAQ (reference sequence). The CDR3 loop spans 12 amino acids. Concerning this clone: What it binds is unknown.

The sequence derives from a human donor with alopecia areata. The sequenced sample was NKG2D-low CD8+ T cells sorted from blood. This rearrangement joins TRBV7-9 to TRBJ2-7; D remains ambiguous. The CDR3 reads CASSFSRHEQYF. In DNA, the CDR3 is TGTGCCAGCAGCTTCTCCCGCCACGAGCAGTACTTC.